The clone carrying this T cell receptor beta chain was seen only a few times. Antigen specificity is unknown. The data derive from a study of identical twins. Findings of the study overall: Insertion counts were lower in abundant cord blood beta clonotypes, a trend that memory repertoires did not show. A partial confounding effect on zero-insertion analyses could come from invariant MAIT and iNKT cells.

All donors were healthy Caucasians. The authors used template switching to add a universal primer site and gave cDNA unique molecular identifiers. Using its own MiXCR run on the 5' RACE reads, TCRdb lists one record per CDR3 protein. Among about 250,000 distinct CDR3 sequences listed, over 13% were seen once. Germline lookup yields CDR1 SGHDT and CDR2 YYEEEE. The CDR3 runs 15 residues. V dropped 2 bases and J dropped 3; count of bases not matched to a gene: 3. This receptor was taken from a woman aged 18-35 years in good health. The sample comprised memory (CD45RO+) T cells sorted from blood. This rearrangement joins TRBV5-6 to TRBJ2-1; 9 nucleotides match TRBD1. The CDR3 loop reads CASSFKTGGYNEQFF. CDR3 DNA sequence: TGTGCCAGCAGCTTTAAGACAGGGGGCTACAATGAGCAGTTCTTC.